This TCR beta chain was recovered during a study of Graves' ophthalmopathy and Graves' hyperthyroidism. As the template, RNA transcripts were used to amplify TCR beta CDR3 regions. Second-round multiplex PCR came after first-round RT-PCR with HTBI primers. TCRdb reprocessed the multiplex PCR reads with MiXCR, giving one entry per CDR3 protein. This sample has approximately 330,000 distinct CDR3 sequences, with about a sixth found just once. For donors with ophthalmopathy, the disease showed moderate-to-severe activity, reached CAS ≥3 and NOSPECS ≥4, and had lasted under 3 months. PBMCs were density-gradient isolated from about 9.6 ml fresh blood. Germline V gene data show CDR1 as MDHEN and CDR2 as SYDVKM. This CDR3 has 14 amino acids. The germline V and J ends were trimmed by 4 bases and 6 bases, with 15 bases remaining between them.

The sequenced material came from peripheral blood. The genes are TRBV28 and TRBJ1-1, with a possible D match to TRBD1 (5 bases). This clonotype was obtained from an adult man with Graves' ophthalmopathy. CDR3 in amino acids: CASSSGHLTPEAFF. CDR3 bases: TGTGCCAGCAGTTCAGGACACCTCACGCCTGAAGCTTTCTTT.